The 13 T cell receptor beta chains in this list originate from one sample, sequenced in a study of cytomegalovirus exposure and HLA in healthy donors. The PCR made use of 60 Vbeta and 13 Jbeta primers. Repertoires were generated with immunoSEQ multiplex PCR, while TCRdb's copy carries only in-frame clones and drops some. Among some 180,000 clones listed, 77% were seen once. Sequences were obtained from PBMCs. The receptor source for this set is a man aged 18 to 29 in good health and CMV-seronegative.

V gene TRBV7-8 combines with J gene TRBJ1-6; 7 bases agree with TRBD1. CDR3 size: 15 residues. Looked up from germline, CDR1 is SGHVS and CDR2 is FQNEAQ. After removal of 1 base from V and 5 bases from J, the junction contained 2 bases not matched to a gene. The CDR3 spells CASSLGQGDNSPLHF. CDR3 coding DNA: TGTGCCAGCAGCTTAGGTCAGGGGGATAATTCACCCCTCCACTTT.

The chain employs TRBV9 and TRBJ2-3; 12 bases agree with TRBD2. The CDR3 is 15 residues long. Trimming took 4 bases from V and 3 from J; bases not matched to a gene: 3. Germline V gene lookup returns CDR1 SGDLS and CDR2 YYNGEE. The CDR3 region is CASSPSGGGTDTQYF. The CDR3 nucleotides read TGTGCCAGCAGCCCTAGCGGGGGGGGAACAGATACGCAGTATTTT.

The rearrangement links TRBV4-3 to TRBJ1-1; tentatively, D is TRBD1 (6 bases). CDR1 and CDR2 (germline): LGHNA, YSLEER. The CDR3 covers 15 residues. Deletions cut 11 bases from V and 4 bases from J, with 23 bases between. The CDR3 is CAEGGDRMVGTEAFF. The CDR3 region has the DNA TGCGCCGAGGGGGGGGACCGGATGGTGGGCACTGAAGCTTTCTTT.

This clone was counted a few times. The rearrangement uses TRBV15 and TRBJ2-2, with 12 bases lining up with TRBD2. The germline V gene has CDR1 LNHNV and CDR2 YYDKDF (reference sequence). This CDR3 spans 17 amino acids. J gave up 7 bases and V 2 bases, and 8 bases lay outside the gene matches. The CDR3 region has the DNA TGTGCCACCAGCAGAATACTAGCGGGGGGCCCACACGGGGAGCTGTTTTTT. Translation gives CATSRILAGGPHGELFF.

Comment on this clone: Other nucleotide sequences from this sample produce the same CDR3. CDR3 bases: TGTGCCAGCACCACAGACAGGGCCCCCTACGAGCAGTACTTC. Its protein product is CASTTDRAPYEQYF. The gene calls are TRBV6-1 and TRBJ2-7, with TRBD1 matching 7 bases. Germline V gene sequence: CDR1 MNHNS, CDR2 SASEGT. V gave up 7 bases and J gave up 2 bases; unmatched junction bases: 8. The CDR3 sequence is 14 residues long.

This clone was seen more than once but under ten times. This rearrangement joins TRBV7-6 to TRBJ2-5; D unclear. The CDR3 consists of 15 residues. CDR1 and CDR2 (germline): SGHVS, FNYEAQ. V shed 5 bases and J shed 4 bases, with 17 bases lying between them. The CDR3 DNA sequence: TGTGCCAGCAGCCCGAGTCTAGTGTCGGCAGAGACCCAGTACTTC. It specifies CASSPSLVSAETQYF.

The rearrangement uses TRBV6-1 and TRBJ2-1; TRBD2 matches 13 bases. This CDR3 contains 17 residues. The V segment lost 2 bases and the J segment 3 bases; nucleotides outside the gene matches: 4. Germline V gene data show CDR1 as MNHNS and CDR2 as SASEGT. The CDR3 is CASSERRLAGGYNEQFF. The CDR3 nucleotides are TGTGCCAGCAGTGAACGCCGACTAGCGGGGGGCTACAATGAGCAGTTCTTC.

This clone has just one count. This sequence joins TRBV13 and TRBJ2-5; TRBD2 agrees at 13 bases. The CDR3 runs 16 residues. Trimming cost V 5 bases and J 7 bases; bases outside gene matches: 10. Germline lookup yields CDR1 PRHDT and CDR2 FYEKMQ (reference sequence). CDR3 in DNA: TGTGCCAGCAGCCGGACTAGCGGGGGCCTAACGACGACCCAGTACTTC. Protein product: CASSRTSGGLTTTQYF.

The chain couples TRBV7-3 to TRBJ2-7; possibly TRBD1 for D (7 bases). The germline V gene has CDR1 SGHTA and CDR2 FQGTGA. The CDR3 spans 15 residues. The V gene lost 5 bases and the J gene lost 6 bases, with 20 bases spanning the gap. The CDR3, as DNA: TGTGCCAGCAGCCTGGACGGACAGGTGGGAGGCGAGCAGTACTTC. This encodes CASSLDGQVGGEQYF.

CDR3 sequence (DNA): TGTGCCAGCAGCTTGGATCGGGTGCGGACTGAAGCTTTCTTT. Encoded protein: CASSLDRVRTEAFF. The chain couples TRBV5-4 to TRBJ1-1; no clear D. Germline V CDR1 and CDR2: SGHNT, YYREEE (reference sequence). The CDR3 contains 14 residues. Trimming pared 0 bases from V and 5 bases from J, leaving 11 bases between.

The rearrangement uses TRBV7-9 and TRBJ1-1; D is perhaps TRBD1 (5 bases). Trimming shortened V by 1 base and J by 6 bases, and 12 bases separated the two germline ends. CDR1 is SEHNR and CDR2 is FQNEAQ in the germline V gene (reference sequence). CDR3 length: 14 amino acids. Written as DNA, the CDR3 is TGTGCCAGCAGCTTAGAGGTGAAGGGGTCTGAAGCTTTCTTT. Residues: CASSLEVKGSEAFF.

The V gene is TRBV27, the J gene TRBJ1-2; the D gene is possibly TRBD1 (6 bases). Trimming took off 6 bases at V and 8 bases at J, with 22 bases between the two ends. This CDR3 spans 15 amino acids. Per the germline V gene, CDR1 is MNHEY and CDR2 is SMNVEV (reference sequence). The CDR3 region has the DNA TGTGCCAGCAGACCTAACGACAGGCCAATGGAAGGCTACACCTTC. Its protein product is CASRPNDRPMEGYTF.

The chain joins TRBV5-8 to TRBJ1-1; 7 bases map to TRBD1. There are 16 residues in the CDR3. V was clipped by 10 bases and J by 1 base; unmatched bases: 16. Germline CDR1 reads SGHTS; CDR2 reads YDEGEE. The CDR3 sequence is CAGQWVPGQWNTEAFF. The DNA of the CDR3 is TGTGCCGGACAATGGGTCCCGGGACAGTGGAACACTGAAGCTTTCTTT.